These 3 T cell receptor beta chains were all obtained from the same sample, sequenced in a study of CD8+ T cells in alopecia areata. cDNA prepared by RNA extraction and subsequent reverse transcription served as the template for sequencing. The repertoire was sequenced with immunoSEQ multiplex PCR; TCRdb's copy has only in-frame clones and lacks some. The sample shows around 210,000 clones, just over 55% of them seen only once. The sample comprised CD8+ T cells sorted from blood. The receptors shown here come from a human donor in good health.

This rearrangement joins TRBV4-1 to TRBJ2-7; 7 bases are a match to TRBD2. V gave up 0 bases and J gave up 4 bases; unmatched junction bases: 6. CDR3 length equals 15 residues. Germline values: CDR1 MGHRA, CDR2 YSYEKL. The CDR3 loop is CASSQEGGGVYEQYF. For the CDR3, the DNA is TGCGCCAGCAGCCAAGAGGGGGGGGGAGTTTACGAGCAGTACTTC.

Here the CDR3 DNA reads TGCGCCAGCAGCCGAACCTCCAGCGCGGGGGACACAGATACGCAGTATTTT. Protein: CASSRTSSAGDTDTQYF. The chain uses TRBV4-1 and TRBJ2-3; 7 nucleotides agree with TRBD2. From germline, CDR1 is MGHRA and CDR2 YSYEKL. The CDR3 is 17 residues long. V dropped 4 bases and J dropped 2; count of bases not matched to a gene: 12.

The chain couples TRBV2 to TRBJ2-7, with TRBD2 as a possible D gene (6 bases). Per germline, CDR1 SNHLY and CDR2 FYNNEI. V was pared by 8 bases and J by 0 bases, with 11 bases between. There are 13 residues in the CDR3. CDR3 sequence (DNA): TGTGCCAGCTGGGGACTGGTCTCCTACGAGCAGTACTTC. Its protein is CASWGLVSYEQYF.